The 30 T cell receptor beta chains reported below all come from one sample, sequenced in a study of shared clonotypes between healthy human individuals. TCRdb keeps only in-frame clones here, not all; method: immunoSEQ multiplex PCR. The sample lists about 1.1 million clones; roughly 77% were seen once. Specimen: memory CD4+ T cells from PBMCs. Subset noted: CD45RA-negative fraction. The receptors shown here come from a man aged 18 to 30 in good health. Some clones in this sample may be carry-over from other donors' samples.

About this clone itself: The identical CDR3 is also encoded by other nucleotide sequences in the sample. This chain uses TRBV18 with TRBJ2-6; 8 nucleotides align to TRBD1. The CDR3 spans 15 residues. V lost 3 bases to trimming and J lost 4 bases; unmatched junction nucleotides: 2. CDR1 and CDR2 from the germline V gene are KGHSH and LQKENI. The chain's CDR3 is CASSPTGAGANVLTF. The CDR3 DNA reads as TGTGCCAGCTCACCGACAGGGGCCGGGGCCAACGTCCTGACTTTC.

V is TRBV5-1 and J is TRBJ2-1, with D perhaps being TRBD1 or TRBD2 (6 bases each). Germline V gives CDR1 SGHRS, CDR2 YFSETQ. Trimming removed 4 bases from V and 4 bases from J, with 15 bases in between. This CDR3 is built from 15 residues. CDR3 sequence: CASSPGGGVYNEQFF. The CDR3 nucleotides are TGCGCCAGCAGCCCCGGGGGCGGGGTATACAATGAGCAGTTCTTC.

The V and J genes are TRBV2 and TRBJ2-1; no firm D call. Germline V CDR1 and CDR2: SNHLY, FYNNEI. V lost 7 bases and J lost 6, with 7 bases in between. CDR3 size: 11 residues. CDR3 region: CASKFSNEQFF. For the CDR3, the DNA is TGTGCCAGCAAATTCAGCAATGAGCAGTTCTTC.

The chain recombines TRBV19 with TRBJ1-1; D is unresolved. V was shortened by 9 bases and J by 0 bases, with 11 bases between the two germline ends. The CDR3 totals 13 residues. Germline V gene sequence: CDR1 LNHDA, CDR2 SQIVND (reference sequence). DNA for the CDR3: TGTGCCAGCAACACCGGGATGAACACTGAAGCTTTCTTT. It specifies CASNTGMNTEAFF.

The chain combines TRBV6-6 with TRBJ1-5, with 7 bases aligning to TRBD1. V was clipped by 8 bases and J by 0 bases; unmatched bases: 7. Germline CDR1 and CDR2: MNHNY and SVGAGI (reference sequence). This CDR3 is built from 15 residues. The CDR3 DNA reads TGTGCCAGCCGAGGTGACAGGGATAGCAATCAGCCCCAGCATTTT. Encoded protein: CASRGDRDSNQPQHF.

This rearrangement joins TRBV5-4 to TRBJ2-4; perhaps D is TRBD1 or TRBD2 (5 bases each). The V end lost 4 bases, the J end lost 0 bases, and 8 bases lay between the germline ends. The CDR3 length is 14 residues. Per the germline V gene, CDR1 is SGHNT and CDR2 is YYREEE (reference sequence). CDR3 DNA sequence: TGTGCCAGCAGCGCAGGGACAGCCAAAAACATTCAGTACTTC. Protein sequence: CASSAGTAKNIQYF. The whole variable domain, filled in from reference TRBV5-4 and TRBJ2-4, reads ETGVTQSPTHLIKTRGQQVTLRCSSQSGHNTVSWYQQALGQGPQFIFQYYREEENGRGNFPPRFSGLQFPNYSSELNVNALELDDSALYLCASSAGTAKNIQYFGAGTRLSVL.

This clone has just one count. The chain links TRBV5-4 to TRBJ2-6; the D gene is possibly TRBD1 (5 bases). The CDR3 length is 15 residues. V was clipped by 0 bases and J by 5 bases, with 9 bases between them. Germline V CDR1 and CDR2: SGHNT, YYREEE (reference sequence). CDR3 in DNA: TGTGCCAGCAGCTTGGATGACAGCTGGGCCAACGTCCTGACTTTC. Residues: CASSLDDSWANVLTF.

This chain links TRBV5-1 with TRBJ2-3, with 12 positions matching TRBD2. The CDR3 has 17 residues. V shed 4 bases and J 4 bases; nucleotides not matched to a gene: 10. CDR1 is SGHRS, CDR2 YFSETQ, per germline. The CDR3 region has the DNA TGCGCCAGCAGCCTAAAGCTAGCGGGAGGGCCCTCAGATACGCAGTATTTT. This translates into CASSLKLAGGPSDTQYF.

This chain connects TRBV7-2 to TRBJ1-5; 7 bases fit TRBD1. The CDR3 extends over 15 amino acids. Germline CDR1 reads SGHTA; CDR2 reads FQGNSA. The V gene end was trimmed by 5 bases and the J gene end by 6 bases; junction bases not matched to a gene: 10. In DNA form, the CDR3 reads TGTGCCAGCAGCCCACGACAGGGATGGGCTCAGCCCCAGCATTTT. As protein: CASSPRQGWAQPQHF.

The chain links TRBV4-2 to TRBJ2-1; no clear D. The CDR3 has 13 amino acids. The germline V and J ends were trimmed by 1 base and 10 bases, with 11 bases remaining between them. Germline loops: CDR1 LGHNA, CDR2 YNFKEQ. CDR3 loop: CASSQGALGEQFF. In DNA form, the CDR3 reads TGTGCCAGCAGCCAAGGGGCGTTAGGCGAGCAGTTCTTC.

The chain joins TRBV6-1 to TRBJ2-1; D tentatively fits TRBD1 or TRBD2 (5 bases each). The CDR3 runs to 15 residues. The V end was cut by 8 bases, the J end by 4 bases, with 18 bases between. Per germline, CDR1 MNHNS and CDR2 SASEGT. The CDR3 reads CASLVPGTGYNEQFF. The CDR3 region has the DNA TGTGCCAGCTTGGTGCCCGGGACGGGGTACAATGAGCAGTTCTTC.

The chain recombines TRBV2 with TRBJ2-7; D might be TRBD2 (5 bases). V was pared by 6 bases and J by 5 bases, with 17 bases between. Germline CDR1 and CDR2: SNHLY and FYNNEI. The CDR3 has 14 amino acids. The CDR3, as DNA: TGTGCCAGCAGCCCGAGGGAGACTATAAACGAGCAGTACTTC. It codes for CASSPRETINEQYF.

On this clone itself: A read error may explain this, as a much larger clone is one base away. Other DNA sequences of this sample code for an identical CDR3. This rearrangement joins TRBV11-2 to TRBJ2-1; D remains ambiguous. The CDR3 covers 13 residues. Deletions cut 4 bases from V and 12 bases from J, with 16 bases between. Germline V gives CDR1 SGHAT, CDR2 FQNNGV. Here the CDR3 DNA reads TGTGCCAGCAGCTCTAACCCAATGGGCGGGCAGTTCTTC. This codes for CASSSNPMGGQFF.

V is TRBV5-1 and J is TRBJ2-5; D perhaps matches TRBD2 (7 bases). The CDR3 contains 16 residues. V was shortened by 0 bases and J by 5 bases, with 17 bases between the two germline ends. The germline CDR1 and CDR2 sequences are SGHRS and YFSETQ. The CDR3 loop is CASSLAGGTLSETQYF. CDR3 nucleotides: TGCGCCAGCAGCTTGGCCGGGGGGACACTGAGTGAGACCCAGTACTTC.

In its sample, this clone was seen once. The rearrangement joins TRBV10-3 to TRBJ1-2; D not resolved. The CDR3 sequence is 14 residues long. The V end was cut by 4 bases, the J end by 3 bases, with 12 bases between. Germline CDR1 is ENHRY and CDR2 is SYGVKD. CDR3 DNA: TGTGCCATCAGTGGAAGCCTAGCGGACTATGGCTACACCTTC. Its translation is CAISGSLADYGYTF.

The CDR3 spells CASRNTYNEQFF. The CDR3, as DNA: TGTGCCAGCCGAAACACTTACAATGAGCAGTTCTTC. J is TRBJ2-1 and V is TRBV6-6; no reliable D call. The V and J ends lost 8 bases and 4 bases respectively, with 9 bases between them. Germline lookup yields CDR1 MNHNY and CDR2 SVGAGI (reference sequence). The length of the CDR3 is 12 residues.

The CDR3 here is CASSQDTRGRLNSPLHF. As DNA, the CDR3 is TGCGCCAGCAGCCAGGATACAAGGGGCCGGCTGAATTCACCCCTCCACTTT. The chain uses TRBV4-1 and TRBJ1-6, with a tentative D call TRBD1 (5 bases). V lost 3 bases to trimming and J lost 7 bases, with 19 bases between them. The germline V gene has CDR1 MGHRA and CDR2 YSYEKL. This CDR3 contains 17 residues.

The rearrangement links TRBV28 to TRBJ2-7; 7 bases agree with TRBD2. CDR3 size: 17 residues. Germline-derived CDR1 and CDR2 are MDHEN and SYDVKM. Trimming at V came to 3 bases and at J to 0 bases, leaving 11 bases not matched to a gene. CDR3 sequence: CASSFQQGGTNSYEQYF. In DNA, the CDR3 is TGTGCCAGCAGTTTCCAGCAGGGAGGGACTAACTCCTACGAGCAGTACTTC.

The chain combines TRBV5-1 with TRBJ2-7; 10 bases are a match to TRBD2. V lost 3 bases, J lost 2 bases, and 5 bases stayed unmatched. The CDR3 contains 15 residues. Germline CDR1 and CDR2: SGHRS and YFSETQ. The CDR3 sequence is CASSSPSGSPYEQYF. The CDR3 bases are TGCGCCAGCAGCTCCCCTAGCGGGAGCCCCTACGAGCAGTACTTC.

In regard to this clone: The sample contains more than one DNA sequence encoding this CDR3. The chain has TRBV18 and TRBJ1-1; D call uncertain. The CDR3 has 14 residues. V was cut by 3 bases and J by 4 bases, with 12 bases left in between. The V gene's germline CDR1 is KGHSH and CDR2 LQKENI. The CDR3 reads CASSPSRGGTEAFF. The DNA for the CDR3 is TGTGCCAGCTCACCTTCCCGGGGTGGCACTGAAGCTTTCTTT.

The chain employs TRBV19 and TRBJ2-3; D perhaps matches TRBD2 (5 bases). Between the trimmed V and J ends, which lost 4 bases and 4 bases, there was a span of 9 bases. This CDR3 is built from 13 residues. CDR1 is LNHDA and CDR2 is SQIVND in the germline V gene (reference sequence). CDR3 coding DNA: TGTGCCAGTAGTAGGATGGAGGCAGATACGCAGTATTTT. Its translation: CASSRMEADTQYF.

A remark on this clone: This same CDR3 is encoded by further DNA sequences in the sample. The V gene is TRBV6-1, the J gene TRBJ2-7; possibly TRBD2 for D (6 bases). Per germline, CDR1 MNHNS and CDR2 SASEGT. The V gene lost 8 bases and the J gene lost 3 bases, with 11 bases spanning the gap. This CDR3 is built from 12 residues. Written as DNA, the CDR3 is TGTGCCAGCCGTAGCGGCAGCTACGAGCAGTACTTC. As protein: CASRSGSYEQYF.

This chain connects TRBV6-5 to TRBJ2-5; D possibly corresponds to TRBD2 (6 bases). The CDR3 extends over 15 amino acids. The germline CDR1 and CDR2 sequences are MNHEY and SVGAGI. The V and J ends lost 0 bases and 0 bases respectively, with 8 bases between them. CDR3 bases: TGTGCCAGCAGTTACTCGAGCGGGTACCAAGAGACCCAGTACTTC. Amino acid sequence: CASSYSSGYQETQYF.

The CDR3: CASSLNGGDYGYTF. CDR3 nucleotide sequence: TGCGCCAGCAGCCTCAACGGGGGAGACTATGGCTACACCTTC. The chain recombines TRBV5-1 with TRBJ1-2, with D possibly matching TRBD1 (5 bases). The CDR3 is made up of 14 amino acids. V lost 4 bases and J lost 3, with 13 bases in between. Germline values: CDR1 SGHRS, CDR2 YFSETQ.

The chain couples TRBV11-2 to TRBJ2-3, with D unclear. The CDR3 has 14 amino acids. Trimming cost V 0 bases and J 0 bases, with 4 bases left between them. Germline values: CDR1 SGHAT, CDR2 FQNNGV. CDR3 residues: CASSLDISTDTQYF. CDR3 coding DNA: TGTGCCAGCAGCTTAGATATCAGCACAGATACGCAGTATTTT.

The V and J genes are TRBV4-3 and TRBJ2-1; D remains ambiguous. V gave up 0 bases and J gave up 10 bases, with 13 bases separating them. The germline V gene has CDR1 LGHNA and CDR2 YSLEER. This CDR3 region has 14 residues. Here the CDR3 reads CASSQDPPNGEQFF. The CDR3 nucleotides read TGCGCCAGCAGCCAAGACCCTCCCAACGGGGAGCAGTTCTTC.

The chain carries TRBV7-9 and TRBJ2-7; unclear D gene. Germline CDR1 and CDR2: SEHNR and FQNEAQ (reference sequence). With 2 bases removed from V and 4 bases from J, the gap between germline ends came to 9 bases. The CDR3 extends over 13 amino acids. The CDR3 coding sequence is TGTGCCAGCAGCTTAACACCGAGTTACGAGCAGTACTTC. Protein sequence: CASSLTPSYEQYF.

The V and J genes are TRBV6-1 and TRBJ2-4; D possibly uses TRBD1 or TRBD2 (5 bases each). CDR3 size: 15 residues. The germline V gene has CDR1 MNHNS and CDR2 SASEGT. V dropped 1 base and J dropped 3 bases, with 10 bases sitting between them. The CDR3 region is CASSEGAGSKNIQYF. CDR3 in DNA: TGTGCCAGCAGTGAAGGGGCAGGGAGCAAAAACATTCAGTACTTC.

J is TRBJ2-3 and V is TRBV15; no definite D call. Germline CDR1 reads LNHNV; CDR2 reads YYDKDF (reference sequence). This CDR3 spans 16 amino acids. V lost 5 bases and J lost 0, with 15 bases in between. CDR3 in DNA: TGTGCCACCAGCCACACTTGGGAAATAAGCACAGATACGCAGTATTTT. Its translation: CATSHTWEISTDTQYF.

Concerning this clone itself: Other DNA sequences from this sample encode an identical CDR3 as well. This chain links TRBV7-2 with TRBJ2-7; D is ambiguous. This CDR3 contains 14 residues. CDR1 and CDR2 from the germline V gene are SGHTA and FQGNSA. V lost 1 base, J lost 2 bases, and 9 bases lay in between. The CDR3 reads CASSLGLQTYEQYF. The CDR3 nucleotides are TGTGCCAGCAGCTTAGGGCTCCAGACCTACGAGCAGTACTTC.